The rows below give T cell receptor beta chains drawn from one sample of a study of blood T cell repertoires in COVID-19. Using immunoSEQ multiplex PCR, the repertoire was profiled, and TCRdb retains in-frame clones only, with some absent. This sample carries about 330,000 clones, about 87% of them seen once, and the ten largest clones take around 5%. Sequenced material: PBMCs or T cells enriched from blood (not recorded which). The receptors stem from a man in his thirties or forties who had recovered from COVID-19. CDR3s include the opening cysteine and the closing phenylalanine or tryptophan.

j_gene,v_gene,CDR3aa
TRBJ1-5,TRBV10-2,CASSESGGYQPQHF
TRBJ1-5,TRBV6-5,CASRPTQWGDQPQHF
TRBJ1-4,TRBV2,CASTDPATNEKLFF
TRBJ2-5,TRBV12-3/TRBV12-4,CASSLQGQETQYF
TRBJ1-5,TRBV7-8,CASSARTTSNQPQHF
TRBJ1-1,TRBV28,CASSLSPSRDWNTEAFF
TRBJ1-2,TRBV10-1,CASSPGGPGYTF
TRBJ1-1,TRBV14,CASSLRSEAFF
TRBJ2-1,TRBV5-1,CASSLGLDGGEQFF
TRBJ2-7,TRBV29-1,CSVEGGVSYEQYF
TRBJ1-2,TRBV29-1,CSVGGQGGYTF
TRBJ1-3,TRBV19,CASTTTDSYSGNTIYF
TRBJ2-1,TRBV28,CASSLTGTAVEQFF
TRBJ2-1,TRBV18,CASSPPLAGNEQFF
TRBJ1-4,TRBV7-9,CASSPGKGGTNEKLFF
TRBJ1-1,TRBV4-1,CASAPSGGENRRMNTEAFF
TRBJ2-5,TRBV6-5,CASRRGGTETQYF
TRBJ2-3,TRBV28,CASRRPSGGPTQYF
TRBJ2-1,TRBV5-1,CASSIQGANYYNEQFF
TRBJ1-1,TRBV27,CASSLSTGSYTEAFF
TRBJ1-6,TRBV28,CASSRPLTGVGDSPLHF
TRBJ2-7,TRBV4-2,CASSQDNPGDSSYEQYF
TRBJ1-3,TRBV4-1,CASSQDSYAADSGNTIYF
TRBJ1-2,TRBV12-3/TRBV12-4,CASTTWQAYGYTF
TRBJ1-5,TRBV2,CASSAETGKAQHF
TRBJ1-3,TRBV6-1,CASSERGSTIYF
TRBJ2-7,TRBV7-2,CASSNRVNEQYF
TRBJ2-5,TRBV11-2,CASSSMRRGKTQYF
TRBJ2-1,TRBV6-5,CASSYDSEQFF
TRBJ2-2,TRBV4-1,CASSQPTSGGLLTGELFF
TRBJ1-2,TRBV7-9,CASSRGQGANYGYTF
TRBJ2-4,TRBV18,CASSPQGVKGIQYF
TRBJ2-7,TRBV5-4,CASSRGTSGPYEQYF
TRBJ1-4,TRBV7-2,CASSLEGARTNEKLFF
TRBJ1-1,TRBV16,CASSQSSGGWGNTEAFF
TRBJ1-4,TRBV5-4,CASSSTQYEKLFF
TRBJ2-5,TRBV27,CASSLRDSGETQYF
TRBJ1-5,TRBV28,CASSSPQGSNQPQHF
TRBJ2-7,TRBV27,CASSRTSGGPSYEQYF
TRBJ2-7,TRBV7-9,CASSPPGGIEQYF
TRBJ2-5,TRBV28,CASSFLLSGGHQETQYF
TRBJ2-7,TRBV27,CASSLDRGYNEQYF